This section outlines one T cell receptor (beta chain) sequence together with its context. This specimen belongs to a study of blood T cell repertoires in COVID-19. Study-wide background: Whether acute or convalescent, the COVID-19 samples came from the United States, Italy and Spain. T cells, B-cell-depleted T cells, or PBMCs provided the cDNA or gDNA that served as material.

V was cut by 6 bases and J by 6 bases, with 8 bases left in between. Germline-derived CDR1 and CDR2 are DFQATT and SNEGSKA (reference sequence). The CDR3 consists of 10 residues. Per the original data handling: Cell counts per sample came from amplifying reference gene primers. Assay used: immunoSEQ multiplex PCR; TCRdb lists only in-frame clones, some missing. The V and J calls and the clone size are those of that table, but D and trimming were determined from the DNA. Seen here are around 30,000 clones, roughly 85% observed once, and the top ten hold about 6.4%. This rearrangement joins TRBV20-1 to TRBJ1-2; D is uncertain. The sequence derives from a man aged 60 to 69 with active COVID-19. The sample comprised peripheral blood. The CDR3 here is CSAGVNGYTF. In DNA, the CDR3 is TGCAGTGCAGGAGTCAATGGCTACACCTTC.